This T cell receptor (beta chain) was sequenced in a study of OX40 agonist ivuxolimab in advanced cancers. Findings and limits, study-wide: Fewer expanded clones were found on average in CD4+ than in CD8+ T cells.

The CDR3 is 15 residues long. Germline V CDR1 and CDR2: MDHEN, SYDVKM. J lost 1 base, V lost 5 bases, and 2 bases had no gene match. This clone has a single count. The target antigen is unknown. Using immunoSEQ multiplex PCR, the repertoire was profiled, and TCRdb retains in-frame clones only, with some absent. The sample shows about 80,000 clones, about 90% of them seen only once. This sequence joins TRBV28 and TRBJ2-1; 10 nucleotides align to TRBD1. The starting material was CD4+ or CD8+ T cells sorted from blood, obtained in a trial of the OX40 agonist ivuxolimab. The receptor comes from an adult with an advanced solid tumor such as melanoma, head and neck, liver or kidney cancer. The CDR3 sequence: CASSKDRGSYNEQFF. CDR3 DNA: TGTGCCAGCAGTAAGGACAGGGGGTCCTACAATGAGCAGTTCTTC.